This TCR beta chain was identified during a study of shared clonotypes between healthy human individuals. The sample holds a few counts of this clone. Trimming left V 7 bases short and J 2 bases short, with 18 bases between. CDR3 length equals 15 residues. From germline, CDR1 is SGHRS and CDR2 YFSETQ. Some clones are missing from TCRdb's copy, which holds only in-frame ones; the method was immunoSEQ multiplex PCR. This table holds approximately 500,000 clones, 60% to 80% found once. The sample taken for sequencing was PBMCs. This clonotype originated in a woman between 40 and 55 years old in good health. Some clones in this sample may be carry-over from other donors' samples. The chain carries TRBV5-1 and TRBJ2-5; weak D call: TRBD2 (7 bases). CDR3 DNA: TGCGCCAGCCTGGCTTCGGGGGGCAGACAAGAGACCCAGTACTTC. Amino acids: CASLASGGRQETQYF.